The 27 T cell receptor beta chains presented below share a single source sample, sequenced in a study of blood T cell repertoires in COVID-19. Sequencing was performed with immunoSEQ multiplex PCR; in TCRdb, only in-frame clones are kept and a portion is missing. The data show a few hundred thousand clones, with just under 85% seen just once and about 15% held by the top ten. Sequencing was done on a sample of PBMCs or T cells enriched from blood (not recorded which). The receptors come from a man aged 35 to 55 who had recovered from COVID-19.

V and J are TRBV5-1 and TRBJ1-1; TRBD1 matches 7 bases. The germline V gene has CDR1 SGHRS and CDR2 YFSETQ. This CDR3 spans 14 amino acids. V was pared by 6 bases and J by 2 bases, with 7 bases of the junction left unmatched. The chain's CDR3 is CASNPGGFNTEAFF. The CDR3, as DNA: TGCGCCAGCAACCCAGGGGGATTTAACACTGAAGCTTTCTTT.

This clone was seen a single time. The chain is built from TRBV4-3 and TRBJ1-2; no reliable D call. The CDR3 consists of 16 residues. V dropped 0 bases and J dropped 4 bases, with 15 bases sitting between them. Germline V gene sequence: CDR1 LGHNA, CDR2 YSLEER. The chain's CDR3 is CASSQDRVGLSYGYTF. In DNA, the CDR3 is TGCGCCAGCAGCCAAGATCGGGTCGGGTTGTCCTATGGCTACACCTTC.

This clone has more than one count but fewer than ten. The chain joins TRBV3-1 (or the pseudogene TRBV3-2) to TRBJ2-7, with D possibly being TRBD1 (6 bases). The CDR3 has 11 amino acids. Trimming took off 2 bases at V and 13 bases at J, with 12 bases between the two ends. The germline CDR1 and CDR2 sequences are LGHDT and YNNKEL (reference sequence). Here the CDR3 reads CASSQWTATYF. Here the CDR3 DNA reads TGTGCCAGCAGCCAATGGACAGCCACCTACTTC.

The chain is built from TRBV11-1 and TRBJ2-1; no definite D call. This CDR3 spans 14 amino acids. Trimming took 6 bases from V and 8 from J, leaving 17 bases between them. The germline CDR1 and CDR2 sequences are SGHAT and FQDESV (reference sequence). The CDR3, as DNA: TGTGCCAGCAGAGCTTATTCTTGGAGCTATGAGCAGTTCTTC. Amino acids: CASRAYSWSYEQFF.

V is TRBV19 and J is TRBJ2-3; possible D gene TRBD2, 5 bases. Per germline, CDR1 LNHDA and CDR2 SQIVND (reference sequence). The germline V and J ends were trimmed by 10 bases and 4 bases, with 15 bases remaining between them. The CDR3 extends over 13 amino acids. This CDR3 is CATDGDGADTQYF. The CDR3 DNA reads TGTGCCACTGACGGGGATGGGGCAGATACGCAGTATTTT.

The chain combines TRBV7-3 with TRBJ2-5, with D perhaps matching TRBD1 (5 bases). Germline-derived CDR1 and CDR2 are SGHTA and FQGTGA. The CDR3 sequence is 14 residues long. Between the trimmed V and J ends, which lost 5 bases and 2 bases, there was a span of 12 bases. CDR3 amino acids: CASSQGPRQETQYF. The CDR3 bases are TGTGCCAGCAGCCAGGGCCCGAGGCAAGAGACCCAGTACTTC.

This rearrangement joins TRBV6-5 to TRBJ2-2, with D unclear. Germline-derived CDR1 and CDR2 are MNHEY and SVGAGI. Between the trimmed V and J ends, which lost 2 bases and 1 base, there was a span of 8 bases. The CDR3 contains 15 residues. The CDR3 region is CASSYVPVNTGELFF. CDR3 nucleotides: TGTGCCAGCAGTTACGTCCCGGTGAACACCGGGGAGCTGTTTTTT.

This clone was found many times. The gene calls are TRBV15 and TRBJ1-5, with TRBD1 identical over 8 bases. Trimming cost V 5 bases and J 7 bases; bases outside gene matches: 16. The CDR3 is 17 residues long. Germline lookup yields CDR1 LNHNV and CDR2 YYDKDF (reference sequence). The CDR3 loop reads CATSSRGRGPEDQPQHF. CDR3 nucleotide sequence: TGTGCCACCAGCTCAAGGGGCAGGGGGCCAGAGGACCAGCCCCAGCATTTT.

V is TRBV15 and J is TRBJ2-1; 7 bases are shared with TRBD1. The germline V gene has CDR1 LNHNV and CDR2 YYDKDF (reference sequence). CDR3 length: 14 residues. After removal of 5 bases from V and 3 bases from J, the junction contained 4 bases not matched to a gene. The CDR3 DNA is TGTGCCACCAGCCAGGACAGGCTCTACAATGAGCAGTTCTTC. Protein: CATSQDRLYNEQFF.

This rearrangement joins TRBV28 to TRBJ1-6; 8 bases are shared with TRBD1. Losses at the gene ends were 5 bases for V and 5 bases for J; bases not matched to a gene: 5. In germline, CDR1 is MDHEN, CDR2 SYDVKM. The CDR3 has 15 residues. CDR3 region: CASSTLDRDNSPLHF. DNA for the CDR3: TGTGCCAGCAGTACCCTGGACAGGGATAATTCACCCCTCCACTTT. The full variable domain, with the rest looked up from reference TRBV28 and TRBJ1-6, is DVKVTQSSRYLVKRTGEKVFLECVQDMDHENMFWYRQDPGLGLRLIYFSYDVKMKEKGDIPEGYSVSREKKERFSLILESASTNQTSMYLCASSTLDRDNSPLHFGNGTRLTVT.

The chain couples TRBV7-6 to TRBJ2-1; 10 positions agree with TRBD1. This CDR3 region has 15 residues. Losses at the gene ends were 4 bases for V and 7 bases for J; bases not matched to a gene: 7. The V gene's germline CDR1 is SGHVS and CDR2 FNYEAQ. The CDR3: CASSWRDRGLNEQFF. The DNA of the CDR3 is TGTGCCAGCAGCTGGCGGGACAGGGGTTTGAATGAGCAGTTCTTC.

V is TRBV6-5 and J is TRBJ2-1, with D tentatively TRBD2 (5 bases). V dropped 6 bases and J dropped 8 bases, with 11 bases sitting between them. CDR3 length: 12 amino acids. Germline V gives CDR1 MNHEY, CDR2 SVGAGI. The CDR3 DNA reads TGTGCCAGCAGGTCCCCTAGCTATGAGCAGTTCTTC. This translates into CASRSPSYEQFF.

V is TRBV7-6 and J is TRBJ2-2; TRBD1 aligns across 10 bases. Trimming took 5 bases from V and 7 from J; bases not matched to a gene: 7. Germline CDR1 SGHVS, CDR2 FNYEAQ. The length of the CDR3 is 15 residues. CDR3 sequence: CASSPVGTGVGELFF. Written as DNA, the CDR3 is TGTGCCAGCAGCCCAGTGGGGACAGGGGTCGGGGAGCTGTTTTTT.

The chain recombines TRBV29-1 with TRBJ1-3; unclear D gene. Trimming removed 5 bases at V and 1 base at J, with 9 bases between. This CDR3 has 13 amino acids. The germline CDR1 and CDR2 sequences are SQVTM and ANQGSEA. The CDR3: CSVFPGSGNTIYF. CDR3 DNA sequence: TGCAGCGTTTTTCCAGGTTCTGGAAACACCATATATTTT.

The V and J genes are TRBV29-1 and TRBJ2-1; TRBD2 aligns across 11 bases. The V and J ends lost 1 base and 0 bases, in that order; junction bases with no gene match: 2. CDR3 length: 16 amino acids. The germline CDR1 and CDR2 sequences are SQVTM and ANQGSEA. CDR3 in amino acids: CSVEGLAGSSYNEQFF. The CDR3 bases are TGCAGCGTTGAAGGACTAGCGGGGAGCTCCTACAATGAGCAGTTCTTC.

The CDR3 loop reads CASARDSSISGANVLTF. The DNA for the CDR3 is TGTGCCAGCGCCCGGGACAGTTCAATCTCTGGGGCCAACGTCCTGACTTTC. This chain joins TRBV5-5 and TRBJ2-6; 7 bases are shared with TRBD1. The germline gives CDR1 SGHKS, CDR2 YYEKEE (reference sequence). The CDR3 length is 17 residues. With 7 bases clipped from V and 0 bases from J, the junction kept 10 bases outside the gene matches.

In DNA, the CDR3 is TGTGCCAGCAGCCTGCTGCGGGGTAGCACAGATACGCAGTATTTT. Its protein is CASSLLRGSTDTQYF. The rearrangement uses TRBV28 and TRBJ2-3; TRBD2 might be the D (6 bases). Germline V CDR1 and CDR2: MDHEN, SYDVKM. The CDR3 spans 15 residues. The ends were cut back, 6 bases at V and 0 bases at J, with 13 bases in the middle.

This clone was observed a single time. CDR3 protein: CASSLGPGNREAFF. In DNA, the CDR3 is TGCGCCAGCAGCTTGGGGCCAGGGAACCGTGAAGCTTTCTTT. The V gene is TRBV5-1, the J gene TRBJ1-1, with TRBD1 as a possible D gene (5 bases). V was pared by 0 bases and J by 7 bases, with 13 bases between. The CDR3 consists of 14 residues. Germline values: CDR1 SGHRS, CDR2 YFSETQ.

CDR3 DNA: TGTGCCAGCAGCTCGCTAAAGGGACAGGCCTTTGGGCACGAGCAGTACTTC. Amino acids: CASSSLKGQAFGHEQYF. The V gene is TRBV11-2, the J gene TRBJ2-7, with 8 bases matching TRBD1. The germline V gene has CDR1 SGHAT and CDR2 FQNNGV. This CDR3 is 17 amino acids long. J gave up 5 bases and V 4 bases, and 16 bases lay outside the gene matches. The full variable domain, rest sourced from reference TRBV11-2 and TRBJ2-7, is EAGVAQSPRYKIIEKRQSVAFWCNPISGHATLYWYQQILGQGPKLLIQFQNNGVVDDSQLPKDRFSAERLKGVDSTLKIQPAKLEDSAVYLCASSSLKGQAFGHEQYFGPGTRLTVT.

This sequence joins TRBV18 and TRBJ2-4; 7 bases map to TRBD1. CDR1 KGHSH and CDR2 LQKENI come from the germline V gene. The CDR3 runs to 13 residues. V shed 2 bases and J 5 bases; nucleotides not matched to a gene: 0. The CDR3 is CASSPGTENIQYF. The CDR3 nucleotides read TGTGCCAGCTCACCAGGGACAGAAAACATTCAGTACTTC.

V is TRBV6-1 and J is TRBJ1-1; D is perhaps TRBD1 (5 bases). This CDR3 is built from 16 residues. Trimming shortened V by 2 bases and J by 5 bases, and 18 bases separated the two germline ends. Germline loops: CDR1 MNHNS, CDR2 SASEGT. Written as DNA, the CDR3 is TGTGCCAGCAGTGAAAGGTGGGATTGGAAGGGGACTGAAGCTTTCTTT. Encoded protein: CASSERWDWKGTEAFF.

The CDR3 DNA is TGTGCCAGCTCACCACAGGGGGCAGTAACCGGGGAGCTGTTTTTT. It translates to CASSPQGAVTGELFF. The V and J genes are TRBV18 and TRBJ2-2, with 7 bases identical to TRBD1. This CDR3 is 15 amino acids long. With V trimmed by 1 base and J by 5 bases, 4 bases remained unmatched. Germline CDR1 KGHSH, CDR2 LQKENI.

The CDR3: CASSEDRGRGTDTQYF. Written as DNA, the CDR3 is TGCGCCAGCAGCGAAGACAGGGGGCGCGGCACAGATACGCAGTATTTT. J is TRBJ2-3 and V is TRBV5-1; 10 nucleotides match TRBD1. The CDR3 totals 16 residues. Trimming took 4 bases from V and 1 from J; bases not matched to a gene: 6. CDR1 and CDR2 from the germline V gene are SGHRS and YFSETQ.

The V and J genes are TRBV24-1 and TRBJ2-5, with D perhaps TRBD2 (6 bases). The CDR3 spans 13 residues. The germline V gene has CDR1 KGHDR and CDR2 SFDVKD. V was cut by 4 bases and J by 5 bases, with 10 bases left in between. The CDR3: CATSEVAGETQYF. The CDR3 DNA sequence: TGTGCCACCAGTGAGGTCGCGGGGGAGACCCAGTACTTC.

This clone appeared a single time. This chain joins TRBV28 and TRBJ2-7, with unresolved D. The CDR3 is made up of 14 amino acids. Germline V gene data show CDR1 as MDHEN and CDR2 as SYDVKM. V lost 6 bases and J 0 bases, leaving 12 bases between the germline ends. The DNA of the CDR3 is TGTGCCAGCAGCCGATCAGGTAGCTCCTACGAGCAGTACTTC. This sequence encodes CASSRSGSSYEQYF.

In its sample, this clone is medium-sized. The CDR3 region has the DNA TGTGCCAGCAGCGTAAGCGGGAAAGGGGAGCAGTTCTTC. Translating gives CASSVSGKGEQFF. The genes are TRBV9 and TRBJ2-1; TRBD2 matches at 7 bases. With 1 base clipped from V and 10 bases from J, the junction kept 5 bases outside the gene matches. The CDR3 totals 13 residues. The V gene's germline CDR1 is SGDLS and CDR2 YYNGEE.

This clone was seen more than once but under ten times. CDR3 in DNA: TGTGCCAGCAGCTTCGTGGGGGCGAGGACTGAAGCTTTCTTT. Amino acids: CASSFVGARTEAFF. This chain uses TRBV7-2 with TRBJ1-1, with D possibly being TRBD1 (6 bases). The length of the CDR3 is 14 residues. Germline CDR1 and CDR2: SGHTA and FQGNSA. The V end lost 3 bases, the J end lost 5 bases, and 13 bases lay between the germline ends.